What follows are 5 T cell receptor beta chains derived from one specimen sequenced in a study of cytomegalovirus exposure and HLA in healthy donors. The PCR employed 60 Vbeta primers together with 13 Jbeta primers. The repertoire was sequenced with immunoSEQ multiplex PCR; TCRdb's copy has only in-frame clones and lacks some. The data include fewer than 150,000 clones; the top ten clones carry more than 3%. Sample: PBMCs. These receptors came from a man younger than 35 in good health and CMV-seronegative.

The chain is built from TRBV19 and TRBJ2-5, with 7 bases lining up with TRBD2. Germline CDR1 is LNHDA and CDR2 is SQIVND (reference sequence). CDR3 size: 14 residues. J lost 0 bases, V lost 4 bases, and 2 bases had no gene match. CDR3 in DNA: TGTGCCAGTAGTAGGGGGGGTTACCAAGAGACCCAGTACTTC. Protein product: CASSRGGYQETQYF.

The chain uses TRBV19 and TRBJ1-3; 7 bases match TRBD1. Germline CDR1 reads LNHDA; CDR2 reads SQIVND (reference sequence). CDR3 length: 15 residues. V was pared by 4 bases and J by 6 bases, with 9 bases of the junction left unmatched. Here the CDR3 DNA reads TGTGCCAGTAGTACCGACAGGGCGGTCGAAAACACCATATATTTT. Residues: CASSTDRAVENTIYF.

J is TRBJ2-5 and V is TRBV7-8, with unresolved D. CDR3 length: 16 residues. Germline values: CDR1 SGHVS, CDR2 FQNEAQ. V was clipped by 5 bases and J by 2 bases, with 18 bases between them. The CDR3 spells CASSQSWWSRQETQYF. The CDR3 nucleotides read TGTGCCAGCAGCCAGTCCTGGTGGAGTCGACAAGAGACCCAGTACTTC.

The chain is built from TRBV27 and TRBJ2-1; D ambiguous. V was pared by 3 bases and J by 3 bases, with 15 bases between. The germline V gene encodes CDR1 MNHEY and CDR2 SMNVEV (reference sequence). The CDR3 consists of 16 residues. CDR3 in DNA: TGTGCCAGCAGTTTGTCCGACACGATCCTCTACAATGAGCAGTTCTTC. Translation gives CASSLSDTILYNEQFF.

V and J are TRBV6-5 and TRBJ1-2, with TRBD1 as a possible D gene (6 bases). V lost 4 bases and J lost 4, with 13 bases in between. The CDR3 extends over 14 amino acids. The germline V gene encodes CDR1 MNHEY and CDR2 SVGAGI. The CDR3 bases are TGTGCCAGCAGTTTGGAGGGGGGGAGCTATGGCTACACCTTC. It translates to CASSLEGGSYGYTF.